The present entry profiles one T cell receptor (beta chain) with its context. This clone was found a few times. Its antigen is unknown. Base qualities are not recorded, but no much larger clone differs from it by a single base. The data belong to a study of blood T cell repertoires in COVID-19 (TCRdb year 2020). Describing the broader study: The collaborator samples originated in the United States, Italy and Spain and spanned the acute and convalescent phases of COVID-19. The material from the prospective study consisted of cDNA or gDNA derived from T cells, B-cell-depleted T cells, or PBMCs. Where available, HLA class I and class II types were taken from metadata supplied by the sample provider and were not determined by assay-based typing. Subjects who had been exposed to COVID-19, were actively infected with it, or had recovered from it provided the deeply sampled blood TCRbeta repertoires that made up the dataset. A de-identified subject ID, COVID-19 status, age in years and sex were almost always included in the sample metadata. Samples were obtained from the ongoing ImmuneRACE study (first 160 participants) and from 1,254 subjects provided by 6 global collaborators. A freely available public database, intended as a resource for researchers studying the immune response to SARS-CoV-2, is where the repertoires were released. The paper as a whole reports these results and caveats: The amount of clinical and demographic metadata varied by source and participant and was provided uncurated.

Based on the germline V gene, the CDR1 and CDR2 sequences are SNHLY and FYNNEI. The CDR3 sequence holds 18 residues, the cysteine and phenylalanine included. CDR3 DNA only is kept here, 54 bases in frame from base 1. Trimming costs V 6 bases and J 2 bases, and their ends lie 20 bases apart. TCRbeta CDR3 regions were amplified from genomic DNA by means of the immunoSEQ Assay, a bias-controlled multiplex PCR. On the authors' methods: The number of nucleated cells in each sample was estimated by amplification of reference gene primers within the assay. Sequence reads were collapsed and filtered to measure the absolute abundance of every unique TCRbeta CDR3 rearrangement. For each sample, productive Simpson clonality was calculated by taking the square root of Simpson's diversity index across productive rearrangements. Not all clones reach the TCRdb copy of this immuneACCESS table, which keeps in-frame sequences only. Checked studies attribute under half of the gap to unresolved V genes and leave the rest unexplained. D and trimming were read from the DNA, whereas the V and J calls and clone size are those reported in that table. For this sample there are a few hundred thousand clones; approximately 86% appear just once. The ten top clones hold roughly 13% of the sample.

In Seattle, one collaborating source enrolled patients while the infection was active and tracked those patients longitudinally over the course of disease. Each collaborating institution followed its own protocols to collect whole blood in K2EDTA tubes. For TCRbeta analysis, collaborators shipped samples as frozen whole blood, isolated PBMCs, or DNA extracted from either of those sample types. Material: peripheral blood. The V and J segments used are TRBV2 and TRBJ1-6; there is no confident call for the D gene. This receptor was taken from a woman aged 70-85 years with COVID-19, enrolled during active disease. The CDR3 protein sequence reads: CASRTDGAGSTYNSPLHF. The sequence in DNA is TGTGCCAGCAGGACCGACGGAGCGGGGAGCACCTATAATTCACCCCTCCACTTT.